These 27 T cell receptor beta chains originate from one sample sequenced in a study of shared clonotypes between healthy human individuals. Assay used: immunoSEQ multiplex PCR; TCRdb lists only in-frame clones, some missing. The sample shows approximately 700,000 clones, around 73% of them seen only once. Sequencing input: memory CD4+ T cells sorted from blood. Subset meaning: CD45RA-negative fraction. These receptors came from a woman younger than 45 in good health.

This clone showed up just once. The CDR3 nucleotides are TGCAGCGCCAACGGGTGGGGGACAGGGACCGTCTATAGTGGCTACACCTTC. Encoded protein: CSANGWGTGTVYSGYTF. This chain uses TRBV29-1 with TRBJ1-2, with TRBD1 identical over 9 bases. Trimming at V came to 7 bases and at J to 7 bases, leaving 22 bases not matched to a gene. Germline lookup yields CDR1 SQVTM and CDR2 ANQGSEA. This CDR3 has 17 amino acids. Full variable domain (remainder filled in from reference TRBV29-1 and TRBJ1-2): SAVISQKPSRDICQRGTSLTIQCQVDSQVTMMFWYRQQPGQSLTLIATANQGSEATYESGFVIDKFPISRPNLTFSTLTVSNMSPEDSSIYLCSANGWGTGTVYSGYTFGSGTRLTVV.

V is TRBV14 and J is TRBJ2-5, with 12 bases aligning to TRBD2. This CDR3 spans 19 amino acids. The V gene's germline CDR1 is SGHDN and CDR2 FVKESK. The trim removed 2 bases at V and 2 bases at J, leaving 12 bases unmatched. Written as DNA, the CDR3 is TGTGCCAGCAGCCAAATTCACCCGGGACTAGCGGGCCTTCAAGAGACCCAGTACTTC. This translates into CASSQIHPGLAGLQETQYF.

This clone was found many times. The chain recombines TRBV5-1 with TRBJ1-5; 7 nucleotides agree with TRBD1. This CDR3 has 14 residues. The germline CDR1 and CDR2 sequences are SGHRS and YFSETQ. The V and J ends lost 4 bases and 10 bases, in that order; junction bases with no gene match: 11. CDR3 in amino acids: CASSLGTESSPQHF. The CDR3 DNA follows: TGCGCCAGCAGCCTAGGGACAGAGTCGTCTCCCCAGCATTTT. Full variable domain (remainder filled in from reference TRBV5-1 and TRBJ1-5): KAGVTQTPRYLIKTRGQQVTLSCSPISGHRSVSWYQQTPGQGLQFLFEYFSETQRNKGNFPGRFSGRQFSNSRSEMNVSTLELGDSALYLCASSLGTESSPQHFGDGTRLSIL.

The chain couples TRBV5-1 to TRBJ2-3; TRBD2 matches 8 bases. The germline V gene has CDR1 SGHRS and CDR2 YFSETQ. Trimming at V came to 3 bases and at J to 6 bases, leaving 6 bases not matched to a gene. The CDR3 totals 14 residues. The CDR3 bases are TGCGCCAGCAGCTGGGGACTAGAGGCGGATACGCAGTATTTT. Translating it yields CASSWGLEADTQYF.

The V gene is TRBV5-6, the J gene TRBJ2-1; 13 positions match TRBD2. Germline V CDR1 and CDR2: SGHDT, YYEEEE. J was trimmed by 7 bases and V by 4 bases; bases with no gene match: 5. This CDR3 has 15 amino acids. The chain's CDR3 is CASSLGLAGFNEQFF. The CDR3 DNA reads as TGTGCCAGCAGCCTGGGACTAGCGGGATTTAATGAGCAGTTCTTC.

V and J are TRBV6-1 and TRBJ2-7; D not certain. The CDR3 consists of 14 residues. The germline CDR1 and CDR2 sequences are MNHNS and SASEGT. With 4 bases removed from V and 2 bases from J, the gap between germline ends came to 12 bases. CDR3 in amino acids: CASSGGGSTYEQYF. CDR3 nucleotide sequence: TGTGCCAGCAGTGGAGGCGGCAGTACCTACGAGCAGTACTTC.

The rearrangement links TRBV7-9 to TRBJ2-7, with a weak D call TRBD1 (5 bases). The CDR3 spans 13 residues. Trimming removed 3 bases from V and 2 bases from J, with 8 bases in between. Germline-derived CDR1 and CDR2 are SEHNR and FQNEAQ (reference sequence). The chain's CDR3 is CASSFTGPYEQYF. CDR3 sequence (DNA): TGTGCCAGCAGCTTTACAGGACCCTACGAGCAGTACTTC.

The rearrangement joins TRBV4-1 to TRBJ2-7; TRBD2 aligns across 7 bases. The CDR3 loop spans 17 amino acids. After removal of 1 base from V and 3 bases from J, the junction contained 12 bases not matched to a gene. Germline V CDR1 and CDR2: MGHRA, YSYEKL. The CDR3 region is CASSQGGVAGAFYEQYF. CDR3 bases: TGCGCCAGCAGCCAAGGGGGAGTGGCGGGAGCTTTCTACGAGCAGTACTTC.

The chain employs TRBV4-1 and TRBJ2-2; tentatively, D is TRBD2 (6 bases). CDR1 and CDR2 (germline): MGHRA, YSYEKL. CDR3 length equals 16 residues. With 4 bases removed from V and 1 base from J, the gap between germline ends came to 13 bases. The CDR3 nucleotides are TGCGCCAGCAGCCGTAGCAGGAGGGAGAACACCGGGGAGCTGTTTTTT. Protein: CASSRSRRENTGELFF.

The V and J genes are TRBV11-3 and TRBJ2-1; D may be TRBD1 or TRBD2 (6 bases each). The V end lost 4 bases, the J end lost 7 bases, and 11 bases lay between the germline ends. This CDR3 has 13 residues. CDR1 and CDR2 from the germline V gene are SGHNT and YENEEA. DNA of the CDR3: TGTGCCAGCAGCTGGGGGGCCCGAAATGAGCAGTTCTTC. It is translated as CASSWGARNEQFF.

The gene calls are TRBV5-1 and TRBJ1-2; 7 nucleotides line up with TRBD1. Unmatched junction bases numbered 12, after V lost 3 bases and J lost 7 bases. The CDR3 contains 15 residues. Per the germline V gene, CDR1 is SGHRS and CDR2 is YFSETQ. Written as DNA, the CDR3 is TGCGCCAGCAGCTGGACAGGCATCGAGGGCTCTGGCTACACCTTC. Protein sequence: CASSWTGIEGSGYTF.

This clone was picked up a small number of times. The chain uses TRBV5-1 and TRBJ2-5, with 7 bases matching TRBD1. Germline trimming cut 3 bases from V and 7 bases from J; bases unmatched to any gene: 12. Per the germline V gene, CDR1 is SGHRS and CDR2 is YFSETQ. The CDR3 loop spans 15 amino acids. The CDR3 DNA sequence: TGCGCCAGCAGCTATGGGACAGCGGATGGAGGGACCCAGTACTTC. Its translation is CASSYGTADGGTQYF.

This chain joins TRBV19 and TRBJ2-1; 12 bases fit TRBD2. Trimming cost V 1 base and J 7 bases; bases outside gene matches: 8. This CDR3 is built from 17 residues. Looked up from germline, CDR1 is LNHDA and CDR2 is SQIVND (reference sequence). The CDR3 DNA is TGTGCCAGTAGTATAGCCGAGACTAGCGGGAGCGAGAATGAGCAGTTCTTC. Translated: CASSIAETSGSENEQFF.

This clone has only one observation. The chain couples TRBV30 to TRBJ1-2; D remains unclear. Germline V gene data show CDR1 as GTSNPN and CDR2 as SVGIG (reference sequence). V shed 0 bases and J shed 4 bases, with 15 bases lying between them. This CDR3 has 15 amino acids. The CDR3 spells CAWSVLFGAGYGYTF. DNA of the CDR3: TGTGCCTGGAGTGTACTTTTCGGAGCAGGCTATGGCTACACCTTC.

The chain recombines TRBV19 with TRBJ2-6; D ambiguous. The CDR3 has 13 amino acids. The ends were cut back, 4 bases at V and 2 bases at J, with 3 bases in the middle. The V gene's germline CDR1 is LNHDA and CDR2 SQIVND (reference sequence). CDR3 sequence: CASSSPGANVLTF. CDR3 in DNA: TGTGCCAGTAGTAGCCCTGGGGCCAACGTCCTGACTTTC.

The J gene is TRBJ2-1, the V gene TRBV7-9; possibly TRBD2 for D (6 bases). This CDR3 comprises 13 residues. Germline V gene sequence: CDR1 SEHNR, CDR2 FQNEAQ (reference sequence). V lost 6 bases to trimming and J lost 7 bases, with 13 bases between them. In nucleotides, the CDR3 is TGTGCCAGCAGACGTACTAGCAGTAATGAGCAGTTCTTC. The encoded protein is CASRRTSSNEQFF.

V is TRBV19 and J is TRBJ2-1; 7 bases line up with TRBD2. J gave up 8 bases and V 5 bases, and 6 bases lay outside the gene matches. The germline V gene encodes CDR1 LNHDA and CDR2 SQIVND (reference sequence). CDR3 length: 13 amino acids. DNA for the CDR3: TGTGCCAGTAGTCGTGGGAGGGATTATGAGCAGTTCTTC. Translated: CASSRGRDYEQFF.

V is TRBV28 and J is TRBJ1-5, with 7 nucleotides matching TRBD1. From germline, CDR1 is MDHEN and CDR2 SYDVKM. The CDR3 runs 17 residues. J was trimmed by 4 bases and V by 3 bases; bases with no gene match: 12. CDR3 sequence: CASSFGTAQWANQPQHF. The CDR3 DNA follows: TGTGCCAGCAGTTTTGGGACAGCTCAATGGGCTAATCAGCCCCAGCATTTT.

This clone was picked up a small number of times. The chain is built from TRBV15 and TRBJ1-2; no clear D gene. Germline V lookup: CDR1 LNHNV, CDR2 YYDKDF (reference sequence). Deletions cut 1 base from V and 7 bases from J, with 13 bases between. This CDR3 spans 14 amino acids. The CDR3 DNA reads as TGTGCCACCAGCAGAGGCGGACGCGTGGGTGGCTACACCTTC. Amino acid sequence: CATSRGGRVGGYTF.

V gene TRBV7-6 combines with J gene TRBJ2-7, with 13 bases aligning to TRBD2. The CDR3 covers 16 residues. Germline V gene lookup returns CDR1 SGHVS and CDR2 FNYEAQ. V shed 5 bases and J 5 bases; nucleotides not matched to a gene: 9. DNA of the CDR3: TGTGCCAGCAGCCTACTAGCGGGAGGGCCGATGAACGAGCAGTACTTC. It translates to CASSLLAGGPMNEQYF.

The V gene is TRBV5-1, the J gene TRBJ2-7; TRBD1 agrees at 8 bases. The CDR3 extends over 14 amino acids. Trimming removed 4 bases from V and 5 bases from J; junction bases left unmatched: 8. Looked up from germline, CDR1 is SGHRS and CDR2 is YFSETQ. The chain's CDR3 is CASSVVQGVNEQYF. CDR3 DNA sequence: TGCGCCAGCAGCGTGGTACAGGGGGTAAACGAGCAGTACTTC. The complete variable domain, with remaining parts taken from reference TRBV5-1 and TRBJ2-7, reads KAGVTQTPRYLIKTRGQQVTLSCSPISGHRSVSWYQQTPGQGLQFLFEYFSETQRNKGNFPGRFSGRQFSNSRSEMNVSTLELGDSALYLCASSVVQGVNEQYFGPGTRLTVT.

The chain has TRBV28 and TRBJ1-5; D perhaps matches TRBD1 (6 bases). The V gene's germline CDR1 is MDHEN and CDR2 SYDVKM. With 8 bases removed from V and 1 base from J, the gap between germline ends came to 15 bases. The CDR3 runs 15 residues. The CDR3 sequence is CASSSGARSNQPQHF. In DNA, the CDR3 is TGTGCCAGCTCTTCGGGGGCACGGAGCAATCAGCCCCAGCATTTT.

The rearrangement joins TRBV11-2 to TRBJ2-7, with a tentative D call TRBD1 (7 bases). Germline CDR1 reads SGHAT; CDR2 reads FQNNGV. The CDR3 is made up of 13 amino acids. Trimming removed 4 bases from V and 4 bases from J, with 11 bases in between. CDR3: CASSSQGRYEQYF. In nucleotides, the CDR3 is TGTGCCAGCAGCTCACAGGGGAGGTACGAGCAGTACTTC. Full variable domain (remainder filled in from reference TRBV11-2 and TRBJ2-7): EAGVAQSPRYKIIEKRQSVAFWCNPISGHATLYWYQQILGQGPKLLIQFQNNGVVDDSQLPKDRFSAERLKGVDSTLKIQPAKLEDSAVYLCASSSQGRYEQYFGPGTRLTVT.

V usage is TRBV28 and J usage is TRBJ1-4; 7 nucleotides align to TRBD1. Per germline, CDR1 MDHEN and CDR2 SYDVKM. The CDR3 spans 14 residues. V was clipped by 5 bases and J by 8 bases; unmatched bases: 8. The CDR3 here is CASSPEQTGEKLFF. For the CDR3, the DNA is TGTGCCAGCAGTCCGGAGCAGACAGGGGAAAAACTGTTTTTT. The variable domain in full, with the rest retrieved from reference TRBV28 and TRBJ1-4, is DVKVTQSSRYLVKRTGEKVFLECVQDMDHENMFWYRQDPGLGLRLIYFSYDVKMKEKGDIPEGYSVSREKKERFSLILESASTNQTSMYLCASSPEQTGEKLFFGSGTQLSVL.

J is TRBJ1-1 and V is TRBV6-5; 9 nucleotides line up with TRBD1. Germline V lookup: CDR1 MNHEY, CDR2 SVGAGI. The CDR3 has 14 residues. The V gene end was trimmed by 6 bases and the J gene end by 10 bases; junction bases not matched to a gene: 12. The CDR3 protein is CASRPRTGVISAFF. In DNA form, the CDR3 reads TGTGCCAGCAGGCCCCGGACAGGGGTAATTTCAGCTTTCTTT.

The chain combines TRBV28 with TRBJ1-1; TRBD1 matches at 7 bases. In germline, CDR1 is MDHEN, CDR2 SYDVKM. This CDR3 is built from 14 residues. With 6 bases clipped from V and 6 bases from J, the junction kept 10 bases outside the gene matches. The CDR3: CASSPGGTPAEAFF. The CDR3 DNA is TGTGCCAGCAGCCCAGGGGGGACGCCCGCTGAAGCTTTCTTT.

The V and J genes are TRBV2 and TRBJ2-4; the match to TRBD2 covers 13 bases. Germline CDR1 and CDR2: SNHLY and FYNNEI. V lost 7 bases to trimming and J lost 7 bases; unmatched junction nucleotides: 4. This CDR3 comprises 14 residues. The CDR3 loop reads CASTGLAGMNIQYF. The DNA for the CDR3 is TGTGCCAGCACGGGACTAGCGGGAATGAACATTCAGTACTTC.